The T cell receptor (beta chain) described here comes from a study of neoadjuvant anti-PD-1 for oral cavity cancer. The overall study: Most patients had three to four biweekly doses of 3 mg/kg nivolumab before resection. General study results and limits: Non-responders to neoadjuvant nivolumab had significantly more clonal PBMC T cells than responders.

PBMC libraries mostly used roughly 460 ng of input genomic DNA, with six replicates per sample. Using immunoSEQ multiplex PCR, the repertoire was profiled, and TCRdb retains in-frame clones only, with some absent. The sample includes fewer than 8,000 clones, 62% of them seen just once. The V and J ends lost 1 base and 6 bases, in that order; junction bases with no gene match: 7. Germline-derived CDR1 and CDR2 are SGHTA and FQGNSA. There are 15 residues in the CDR3. This clone was detected only once. The target antigen is unknown. Stated time point: after neoadjuvant nivolumab, at surgical resection. No culture or expansion preceded analysis of these blood cells.

The chain couples TRBV7-2 to TRBJ2-7; 9 bases line up with TRBD2. The source material was PBMCs, sampled after nivolumab (anti-PD-1) treatment. This TCR came from a person aged 40 to 85 with oral cavity squamous cell carcinoma. CDR3 in DNA: TGTGCCAGCAGCTTAGGCGGGGGGGCCTCTTCCGAGCAGTACTTC. Protein: CASSLGGGASSEQYF.